Sequencing of this T cell receptor (beta chain) was carried out in a study of T-cell memory formation after mild COVID-19. Findings and limits, study-wide: Memory from before infection featured some responding clones, which suggests cross-reactive memory joined.

TCRdb re-derived calls from the 5' RACE reads in MiXCR, one entry per CDR3 protein. The sample carries about 180,000 distinct CDR3 sequences, 16% recorded once. Per the germline V gene, CDR1 is SGHVS and CDR2 is FQNEAQ. CDR3 length: 13 residues. V gave up 3 bases and J gave up 1 base, with 7 bases separating them. This clonotype was observed a few times. Antigen unknown. The TCR originated in an adult woman who had mild COVID-19 (a few samples of this study predate the infection). Cell type and time point are not known. Input material: PBMCs or a T cell subset sorted from them (not recorded which). The V call is TRBV7-8, the J call TRBJ2-7; no clear D. The CDR3 DNA follows: TGTGCCAGCAGCTTCGTCGTTTCCTACGAGCAGTACTTC. Translated: CASSFVVSYEQYF.